The 21 T cell receptor beta chains listed next were all sequenced from one sample in a study of beta chain features in type 1 diabetes. Whole-study findings and limits: Across all four CD4+ subsets, people with type 1 diabetes showed modestly shorter TCRB CDR3s.

As every portion of the isolated RNA was reverse transcribed, the sequencing read expressed TCRB transcripts. Libraries were prepared by immunoSEQ multiplex PCR; TCRdb keeps only in-frame clonotypes and omits some of them. This table has 120,000 or so clones, around 15% appearing once. Which antigens these TCRs recognize remains unknown. Sequencing used central memory CD4+ T cells from blood. These receptors originate from a man between 18 and 35 years old with type 1 diabetes.

This clone was detected ten times or more. The chain recombines TRBV7-3 with TRBJ1-6; 7 nucleotides align to TRBD1. The CDR3 sequence is 14 residues long. Germline values: CDR1 SGHTA, CDR2 FQGTGA. The V gene end was trimmed by 4 bases and the J gene end by 10 bases; junction bases not matched to a gene: 7. The CDR3 spells CASSSTGSRSPLHF. The CDR3 coding sequence is TGTGCCAGCAGCTCGACAGGGTCTCGCTCACCCCTCCACTTT.

This clone was detected a few times. This chain links TRBV19 with TRBJ2-6; D not resolved. Germline lookup yields CDR1 LNHDA and CDR2 SQIVND (reference sequence). V was pared by 0 bases and J by 1 base, with 7 bases between. The CDR3 runs 16 residues. The CDR3 spells CASSIDQVSGANVLTF. CDR3 coding DNA: TGTGCCAGTAGTATAGATCAAGTATCTGGGGCCAACGTCCTGACTTTC.

CDR3 residues: CASSPDGQGYQPQHF. The CDR3 coding sequence is TGTGCCAGCAGCCCGGACGGACAGGGTTATCAGCCCCAGCATTTT. The gene calls are TRBV9 and TRBJ1-5; 8 bases match TRBD1. Unmatched junction bases numbered 8, after V lost 4 bases and J lost 5 bases. The CDR3 covers 15 residues. CDR1 and CDR2 from the germline V gene are SGDLS and YYNGEE. Using reference TRBV9 and TRBJ1-5 for the parts outside the CDR3, the full variable domain is DSGVTQTPKHLITATGQRVTLRCSPRSGDLSVYWYQQSLDQGLQFLIQYYNGEERAKGNILERFSAQQFPDLHSELNLSSLELGDSALYFCASSPDGQGYQPQHFGDGTRLSIL.

This clone was recorded a few times. V is TRBV4-3 and J is TRBJ2-7; D gene ambiguous. Trimming cost V 4 bases and J 3 bases, with 10 bases left between them. CDR3 length: 13 residues. Germline V gives CDR1 LGHNA, CDR2 YSLEER. CDR3 DNA: TGCGCCAGCAGCCCCTTGTCCAGCTACGAGCAGTACTTC. Encoded protein: CASSPLSSYEQYF.

This clone was counted between two and nine times. The J gene is TRBJ2-7, the V gene TRBV28; 10 nucleotides line up with TRBD2. Germline V lookup: CDR1 MDHEN, CDR2 SYDVKM. The length of the CDR3 is 14 residues. Losses at the gene ends were 7 bases for V and 8 bases for J; bases not matched to a gene: 11. This chain's CDR3 is CASIPLAGADQQYF. The CDR3 nucleotides are TGTGCCAGCATCCCTCTAGCGGGAGCCGACCAGCAGTACTTC. The full variable domain, in which reference TRBV28 and TRBJ2-7 provide the parts outside the CDR3, is DVKVTQSSRYLVKRTGEKVFLECVQDMDHENMFWYRQDPGLGLRLIYFSYDVKMKEKGDIPEGYSVSREKKERFSLILESASTNQTSMYLCASIPLAGADQQYFGPGTRLTVT.

The V and J genes are TRBV7-2 and TRBJ2-3; the match to TRBD1 covers 9 bases. Losses at the gene ends were 2 bases for V and 2 bases for J; bases not matched to a gene: 8. Per germline, CDR1 SGHTA and CDR2 FQGNSA. This CDR3 is built from 17 residues. CDR3 protein: CASSLRMGQGLTDTQYF. The DNA for the CDR3 is TGTGCCAGCAGCTTAAGAATGGGACAGGGACTCACAGATACGCAGTATTTT. Complete variable domain (other parts from reference TRBV7-2 and TRBJ2-3): GAGVSQSPSNKVTEKGKDVELRCDPISGHTALYWYRQSLGQGLEFLIYFQGNSAPDKSGLPSDRFSAERTGGSVSTLTIQRTQQEDSAVYLCASSLRMGQGLTDTQYFGPGTRLTVL.

In its sample, this clone was seen a few times. The V and J genes are TRBV2 and TRBJ2-1, with D perhaps TRBD1 (6 bases). Per germline, CDR1 SNHLY and CDR2 FYNNEI. Trimming pared 11 bases from V and 0 bases from J, leaving 14 bases between. The CDR3 has 14 amino acids. The CDR3 DNA follows: TGTGCCTATAAGTGGGGGCACTCCTACAATGAGCAGTTCTTC. Amino acids: CAYKWGHSYNEQFF.

This clone was counted between two and nine times. The V gene is TRBV30, the J gene TRBJ2-4; tentatively, D is TRBD1 or TRBD2 (7 bases each). There are 14 residues in the CDR3. V was trimmed by 3 bases and J by 8 bases, leaving 17 bases between them. Germline V lookup: CDR1 GTSNPN, CDR2 SVGIG (reference sequence). CDR3 coding DNA: TGTGCCTGGAGGACCCGACAGGGAGGGGACATTCAGTACTTC. Translation gives CAWRTRQGGDIQYF.

The chain joins TRBV9 to TRBJ2-3, with no clear D. V lost 3 bases and J 3 bases, leaving 8 bases between the germline ends. The germline gives CDR1 SGDLS, CDR2 YYNGEE. The CDR3 loop spans 13 amino acids. The CDR3, as DNA: TGTGCCAGCAGCGCCCCCGGTACAGATACGCAGTATTTT. Translation gives CASSAPGTDTQYF.

CDR3 DNA sequence: TGTGCCAGTAGTGGAGGACACTCTGGGGCCAACGTCCTGACTTTC. It specifies CASSGGHSGANVLTF. V gene TRBV19 combines with J gene TRBJ2-6; either TRBD1 or TRBD2 may supply D (5 bases each). The CDR3 has 15 residues. CDR1 and CDR2 from the germline V gene are LNHDA and SQIVND (reference sequence). V was cut by 5 bases and J by 0 bases, with 8 bases left in between.

This clone was recorded many times. The sample contains more than one DNA sequence encoding this CDR3. V and J are TRBV27 and TRBJ1-2; tentative D call: TRBD1 (5 bases). Germline assignment: CDR1 MNHEY and CDR2 SMNVEV (reference sequence). V lost 2 bases and J lost 3, with 7 bases in between. CDR3 length: 13 residues. CDR3 sequence (DNA): TGTGCCAGCAGTTTACAGGGTGACTATGGCTACACCTTC. Encoded protein: CASSLQGDYGYTF.

This clone was observed many times. V is TRBV2 and J is TRBJ1-1; D gene uncertain. V gave up 1 base and J gave up 5 bases, with 8 bases separating them. This CDR3 is 13 amino acids long. Germline V lookup: CDR1 SNHLY, CDR2 FYNNEI. The CDR3, as DNA: TGTGCCAGCAGTGAAGGATCGGGGACTGAAGCTTTCTTT. Protein sequence: CASSEGSGTEAFF.

V is TRBV11-2 and J is TRBJ1-1; 7 nucleotides agree with TRBD1. This CDR3 spans 14 amino acids. Trimming took 1 base from V and 7 from J; bases not matched to a gene: 6. Germline V gene lookup returns CDR1 SGHAT and CDR2 FQNNGV. CDR3 sequence reads: CASSLAWGQFEAFF. DNA for the CDR3: TGTGCCAGCAGCTTAGCGTGGGGACAGTTTGAAGCTTTCTTT.

This chain links TRBV28 with TRBJ2-7; D remains unclear. CDR1 and CDR2 (germline): MDHEN, SYDVKM. This CDR3 comprises 12 residues. V dropped 2 bases and J dropped 7 bases, with 9 bases sitting between them. Here the CDR3 DNA reads TGTGCCAGCAGTTTAAGTGCCCTGGAGCAGTACTTC. Protein sequence: CASSLSALEQYF.

The chain carries TRBV2 and TRBJ2-6; D call uncertain. V was clipped by 2 bases and J by 5 bases, with 7 bases between them. In germline, CDR1 is SNHLY, CDR2 FYNNEI. The CDR3 runs 14 residues. DNA for the CDR3: TGTGCCAGCAGTGAAATTTATCGGGCCAACGTCCTGACTTTC. This codes for CASSEIYRANVLTF. Together with reference TRBV2 and TRBJ2-6, the CDR3 gives the full variable domain: EPEVTQTPSHQVTQMGQEVILRCVPISNHLYFYWYRQILGQKVEFLVSFYNNEISEKSEIFDDQFSVERPDGSNFTLKIRSTKLEDSAMYFCASSEIYRANVLTFGAGSRLTVL.

The chain employs TRBV4-2 and TRBJ2-3, with TRBD2 identical over 12 bases. The CDR3 is 18 residues long. V lost 5 bases and J lost 2; bases outside the gene matches: 11. Germline V lookup: CDR1 LGHNA, CDR2 YNFKEQ. DNA of the CDR3: TGTGCCAGCAGCTCGCGGGCCACTAGCGGGAGGTTCACAGATACGCAGTATTTT. Translating gives CASSSRATSGRFTDTQYF.

This chain connects TRBV30 to TRBJ2-5; weak D call: TRBD2 (5 bases). This CDR3 is built from 12 residues. CDR1 and CDR2 from the germline V gene are GTSNPN and SVGIG (reference sequence). Deletions cut 2 bases from V and 4 bases from J, with 8 bases between. CDR3 bases: TGTGCCTGGAGTTTTGAGGGAGAGACCCAGTACTTC. As protein: CAWSFEGETQYF.

This rearrangement joins TRBV7-2 to TRBJ1-6, with no clear D. The V gene's germline CDR1 is SGHTA and CDR2 FQGNSA. The V gene lost 6 bases and the J gene lost 2 bases, with 8 bases spanning the gap. CDR3 length equals 14 residues. The CDR3, as DNA: TGTGCCAGCAGTTCGGCAGCCTATAATTCACCCCTCCACTTT. Protein product: CASSSAAYNSPLHF. The complete variable domain, with remaining parts taken from reference TRBV7-2 and TRBJ1-6, reads GAGVSQSPSNKVTEKGKDVELRCDPISGHTALYWYRQSLGQGLEFLIYFQGNSAPDKSGLPSDRFSAERTGGSVSTLTIQRTQQEDSAVYLCASSSAAYNSPLHFGNGTRLTVT.

This clone was seen at least ten times. V gene TRBV5-1 combines with J gene TRBJ2-3; D call uncertain. CDR1 is SGHRS, CDR2 YFSETQ, per germline. V lost 2 bases, J lost 0 bases, and 13 bases lay in between. This CDR3 region has 16 residues. CDR3: CASSLTAVTSTDTQYF. CDR3 bases: TGCGCCAGCAGCTTAACGGCAGTAACTAGCACAGATACGCAGTATTTT.

About this clone itself: The germline gene is not matched at one end of the junction; a read error may be the cause. The CDR3 bases are TGTGCTAGCAGCTTATGGGGGGGAAATGAGCAGTTCTTC. Its translation is CASSLWGGNEQFF. This sequence joins TRBV7-7 and TRBJ2-1; 7 nucleotides line up with TRBD2. The V gene's germline CDR1 is SSHAT and CDR2 FNYEAQ (reference sequence). CDR3 length equals 13 residues. The complete variable domain, with remaining parts taken from reference TRBV7-7 and TRBJ2-1, reads GAGVSQSPRYKVTKRGQDVTLRCDPISSHATLYWYQQALGQGPEFLTYFNYEAQPDKSGLPSDRFSAERPEGSISTLTIQRTEQRDSAMYRCASSLWGGNEQFFGPGTRLTVL.

Relative to its sample, this clone is medium-sized. The chain links TRBV28 to TRBJ2-7, with TRBD2 matching 10 bases. Germline assignment: CDR1 MDHEN and CDR2 SYDVKM. The CDR3 covers 15 residues. The V segment lost 6 bases and the J segment 7 bases; nucleotides outside the gene matches: 12. The CDR3 loop is CASRAVASGRGEQYF. CDR3 sequence (DNA): TGTGCCAGCAGAGCGGTGGCTAGCGGGAGAGGAGAGCAGTACTTC.